A single sample is the source of the 15 T cell receptor beta chains below, sequenced in a study of T cell repertoires in cytomegalovirus infection. MiXCR, applied by TCRdb to the reads, yields one record per CDR3 protein. The sample consists of about 490,000 distinct CDR3 sequences, around 27% of them appearing once. The sample consisted of PBMCs. Receptor source: a human donor in good health (CMV status not recorded). Some clones in this sample may be carry-over from other donors' samples.

This clonotype was seen many times. V usage is TRBV7-2 and J usage is TRBJ1-3; TRBD1 aligns across 10 bases. Germline V CDR1 and CDR2: SGHTA, FQGNSA. V lost 4 bases and J lost 4; bases outside the gene matches: 10. The CDR3 length is 17 residues. CDR3 DNA sequence: TGTGCCAGCAGCTCCAATGGACAGGGGGTTGGAGGAAACACCATATATTTT. Encoded protein: CASSSNGQGVGGNTIYF.

This chain links TRBV19 with TRBJ2-3; D may be TRBD1 or TRBD2 (6 bases each). Trimming removed 5 bases at V and 1 base at J, with 16 bases between. Germline V gene data show CDR1 as LNHDA and CDR2 as SQIVND (reference sequence). The CDR3 loop spans 16 amino acids. CDR3 loop: CASSQTTGRRTDTQYF. The CDR3 coding sequence is TGTGCCAGTAGTCAAACCACAGGGAGGCGCACAGATACGCAGTATTTT.

In its sample, this clonotype was seen once. The chain is built from TRBV20-1 and TRBJ2-1, with D unresolved. CDR3 length: 12 residues. Germline lookup yields CDR1 DFQATT and CDR2 SNEGSKA (reference sequence). V dropped 4 bases and J dropped 5 bases, with 9 bases sitting between them. This CDR3 reads CSANVLDNEQFF. As DNA, the CDR3 is TGCAGTGCTAATGTTCTCGACAATGAGCAGTTCTTC.

The J gene is TRBJ1-5, the V gene TRBV7-3; D not certain. The V end was cut by 4 bases, the J end by 6 bases, with 10 bases between. CDR3 length: 13 residues. CDR1 is SGHTA, CDR2 FQGTGA, per germline. Here the CDR3 DNA reads TGTGCCAGCAGCTCGACCGACGGTCAGCCCCAGCATTTT. Protein: CASSSTDGQPQHF. Full variable domain (remainder filled in from reference TRBV7-3 and TRBJ1-5): GAGVSQTPSNKVTEKGKYVELRCDPISGHTALYWYRQSLGQGPEFLIYFQGTGAADDSGLPNDRFFAVRPEGSVSTLKIQRTERGDSAVYLCASSSTDGQPQHFGDGTRLSIL.

This clonotype was found a few times. V and J are TRBV28 and TRBJ1-2, with a tentative D call TRBD1 (5 bases). The V and J ends lost 6 bases and 7 bases respectively, with 15 bases between them. In germline, CDR1 is MDHEN, CDR2 SYDVKM. CDR3 size: 13 residues. CDR3 nucleotides: TGTGCCAGCAGGCGGGGCCTCAGGAGTGGCTACACCTTC. Protein product: CASRRGLRSGYTF.

The genes are TRBV7-2 and TRBJ2-2, with D perhaps TRBD1 or TRBD2 (5 bases each). Trimming took off 6 bases at V and 4 bases at J, with 15 bases between the two ends. This CDR3 comprises 15 residues. Germline V gene sequence: CDR1 SGHTA, CDR2 FQGNSA. Written as DNA, the CDR3 is TGTGCCAGCAGTTTACAACGGGACCGCACCGGGGAGCTGTTTTTT. It specifies CASSLQRDRTGELFF. Using reference TRBV7-2 and TRBJ2-2 for the parts outside the CDR3, the full variable domain is GAGVSQSPSNKVTEKGKDVELRCDPISGHTALYWYRQSLGQGLEFLIYFQGNSAPDKSGLPSDRFSAERTGGSVSTLTIQRTQQEDSAVYLCASSLQRDRTGELFFGEGSRLTVL.

This clonotype appeared a few times. The gene calls are TRBV15 and TRBJ1-5, with a possible D match to TRBD1 (5 bases). V was cut by 4 bases and J by 4 bases, with 8 bases left in between. The CDR3 spans 13 residues. The V gene's germline CDR1 is LNHNV and CDR2 YYDKDF (reference sequence). CDR3 DNA sequence: TGTGCCACCAGCACAGAGGGGAATCAGCCCCAGCATTTT. Protein product: CATSTEGNQPQHF.

This clonotype was seen a handful of times. The CDR3 DNA reads as TGTGCCAGCAACCTTCGATTGGCCCGAGGGGAGCAGTACTTC. The encoded protein is CASNLRLARGEQYF. The J gene is TRBJ2-7, the V gene TRBV6-1; TRBD2 might be the D (5 bases). V was trimmed by 7 bases and J by 7 bases, leaving 20 bases between them. This CDR3 region has 14 residues. The V gene's germline CDR1 is MNHNS and CDR2 SASEGT.

The V gene is TRBV2, the J gene TRBJ2-1; TRBD1 matches at 10 bases. CDR1 is SNHLY, CDR2 FYNNEI, per germline. The CDR3 totals 17 residues. After removal of 6 bases from V and 3 bases from J, the junction contained 11 bases not matched to a gene. The CDR3 DNA follows: TGTGCCAGCAGAAGAACTTCGACAGGGGGCAACTACAATGAGCAGTTCTTC. Translating it yields CASRRTSTGGNYNEQFF.

This clonotype has more than one count but fewer than ten. The chain carries TRBV10-2 and TRBJ1-1; D remains unclear. This CDR3 is built from 13 residues. V lost 1 base and J lost 4, with 7 bases in between. Germline V CDR1 and CDR2: WSHSY, SAAADI. The CDR3 nucleotides are TGCGCCAGCAGTGAGTGGGTTGGCACTGAAGCTTTCTTT. Protein product: CASSEWVGTEAFF.

This clonotype was recorded a few times. This chain joins TRBV6-2 or TRBV6-3 and TRBJ2-7; 15 bases map to TRBD2. Trimming at V came to 8 bases and at J to 0 bases, leaving 2 bases not matched to a gene. Germline CDR1 and CDR2: MNHEY and SVGEGT. The CDR3 is 15 residues long. The CDR3 sequence is CASGTSGRSSYEQYF. CDR3 nucleotide sequence: TGTGCCAGCGGGACTAGCGGGAGGAGCTCCTACGAGCAGTACTTC.

This clonotype was seen ten or more times. This chain links TRBV7-2 with TRBJ2-3; D ambiguous. The germline V gene has CDR1 SGHTA and CDR2 FQGNSA. Trimming took off 3 bases at V and 4 bases at J, with 23 bases between the two ends. CDR3 length: 18 residues. For the CDR3, the DNA is TGTGCCAGCAGCTTTATACCCACCCGGACGTGGAGACCAGATACGCAGTATTTT. This sequence encodes CASSFIPTRTWRPDTQYF.

There are a few counts of this clonotype. The V call is TRBV19, the J call TRBJ1-1, with a tentative D call TRBD1 (5 bases). V dropped 3 bases and J dropped 7 bases, with 12 bases sitting between them. In germline, CDR1 is LNHDA, CDR2 SQIVND (reference sequence). This CDR3 spans 13 amino acids. CDR3 sequence reads: CASSISGGHEAFF. The CDR3 DNA follows: TGTGCCAGTAGTATCAGCGGAGGACATGAAGCTTTCTTT. The full variable domain, in which reference TRBV19 and TRBJ1-1 provide the parts outside the CDR3, is DGGITQSPKYLFRKEGQNVTLSCEQNLNHDAMYWYRQDPGQGLRLIYYSQIVNDFQKGDIAEGYSVSREKKESFPLTVTSAQKNPTAFYLCASSISGGHEAFFGQGTRLTVV.

This chain joins TRBV12-3 or TRBV12-4 and TRBJ1-2; D ambiguous. The length of the CDR3 is 13 residues. Trimming removed 4 bases from V and 4 bases from J, with 10 bases in between. The CDR3 DNA sequence: TGTGCCAGCAGTTCAGACATGCTCTATGGCTACACCTTC. Its protein product is CASSSDMLYGYTF.

This clonotype was counted a few times. The gene calls are TRBV11-3 and TRBJ2-1; maybe TRBD2 (5 bases). V lost 9 bases to trimming and J lost 0 bases, with 6 bases between them. The CDR3 runs to 12 residues. Germline V gene sequence: CDR1 SGHNT, CDR2 YENEEA. The CDR3 DNA reads TGTGCCAGTGGGAGCTCCTACAATGAGCAGTTCTTC. It specifies CASGSSYNEQFF.